This T cell receptor beta chain was observed in a study of T-cell reconstitution after alpha-beta-depleted transplantation in children. Study results and caveats: Expanded graft clones numbering several hundred reportedly gave rise to alpha-beta T cells about two months after transplant. Elevated TCRbeta diversity at day 60 was traced, in some patients, to surviving recipient T cells and thymic progenitors. It was newly produced T cells that mostly accounted for T-cell counts and diversity one year after transplant.

This clonotype was counted once. What it recognizes is unknown. This CDR3 has 15 amino acids. J gave up 5 bases and V 6 bases, and 11 bases lay outside the gene matches. Germline CDR1 MNHEY, CDR2 SMNVEV (reference sequence). The authors prepared the TCRbeta library with unique molecular identifiers. TCRdb reanalysed the PCR reads using MiXCR and keeps one entry per CDR3 protein. The sample lists about 300,000 distinct CDR3 sequences; over 7% were seen once. This sequence was found in a female patient under 10 years old who had a stem cell transplant for Fanconi anemia, so the T cells may come from the graft donor. The chain couples TRBV27 to TRBJ2-5; TRBD1 agrees at 8 bases. The sequences come from peripheral blood, collected 360 days after TCRalphabeta/CD19-depleted stem cell transplant. The CDR3 loop reads CASSIGQGRMETQYF. In DNA, the CDR3 is TGTGCCAGCAGCATTGGACAGGGTAGAATGGAGACCCAGTACTTC.